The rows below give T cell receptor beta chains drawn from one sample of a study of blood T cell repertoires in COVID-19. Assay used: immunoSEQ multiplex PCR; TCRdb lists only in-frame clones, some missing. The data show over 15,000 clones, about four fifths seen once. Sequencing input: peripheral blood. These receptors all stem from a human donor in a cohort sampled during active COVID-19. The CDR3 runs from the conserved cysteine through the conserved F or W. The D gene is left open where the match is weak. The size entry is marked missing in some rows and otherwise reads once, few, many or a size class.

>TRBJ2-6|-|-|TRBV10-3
TGTGCCATCAACTCGGAGCTTCGGGGTAACGTCCTGACTTTC
CAINSELRGNVLTF
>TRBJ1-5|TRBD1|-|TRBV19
TGTCCCAGGGGAACAGGGGTCCACAGTCAGCCCCAGCATTTT
CPRGTGVHSQPQHF
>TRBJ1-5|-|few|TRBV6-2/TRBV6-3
TGTGCCAGCAGTCAGGGGATGGGTCAGCCCCAGCATTTT
CASSQGMGQPQHF
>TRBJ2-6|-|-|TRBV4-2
TGTGCCAGCAGTCGACTCCGGGACTCACCCTACTCTGGGGCCAACGTCCTGACTTTC
CASSRLRDSPYSGANVLTF
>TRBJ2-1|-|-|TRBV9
TGTGCCAGCAGCGTTGTGGATAGCTCCGGTGAGCAGTTCTTC
CASSVVDSSGEQFF
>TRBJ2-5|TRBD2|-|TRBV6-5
TGTGCCAGCAGTCTAAAGCGGGAGTGGGGAGAGACCCAGTACTTC
CASSLKREWGETQYF
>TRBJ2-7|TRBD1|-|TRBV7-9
TGTGCCAGCAGCTTAGCCGGGACAGGGTTCGACGAGCAGTACTTC
CASSLAGTGFDEQYF
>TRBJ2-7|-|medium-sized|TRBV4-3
TGCGCCAGCAGCCAAGCGGAGGGAAGCTCCTACGAGCAGTACTTC
CASSQAEGSSYEQYF
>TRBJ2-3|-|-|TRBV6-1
TGTGCCAGCAGTGATGGGGGAGGACACACAGATACGCAGTATTTT
CASSDGGGHTDTQYF
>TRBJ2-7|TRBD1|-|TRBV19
TGTGCCAGTAGTATACCCGGGACAGAGCCCTACGAGCAGTACTTC
CASSIPGTEPYEQYF
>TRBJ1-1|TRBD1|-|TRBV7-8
TGTGCCAGCAGCTTAACAGGGGGGACTGAAGCTTTCTTT
CASSLTGGTEAFF
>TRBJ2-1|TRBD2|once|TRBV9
TGTGCCAGCAGCGGGGGACTAGCGGGAGGCAATGAGCAGTTCTTC
CASSGGLAGGNEQFF
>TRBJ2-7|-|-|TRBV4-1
TGCGCCAGCAGCCAACCTCCTGAGACATACTCCTACGAGCAGTACTTC
CASSQPPETYSYEQYF